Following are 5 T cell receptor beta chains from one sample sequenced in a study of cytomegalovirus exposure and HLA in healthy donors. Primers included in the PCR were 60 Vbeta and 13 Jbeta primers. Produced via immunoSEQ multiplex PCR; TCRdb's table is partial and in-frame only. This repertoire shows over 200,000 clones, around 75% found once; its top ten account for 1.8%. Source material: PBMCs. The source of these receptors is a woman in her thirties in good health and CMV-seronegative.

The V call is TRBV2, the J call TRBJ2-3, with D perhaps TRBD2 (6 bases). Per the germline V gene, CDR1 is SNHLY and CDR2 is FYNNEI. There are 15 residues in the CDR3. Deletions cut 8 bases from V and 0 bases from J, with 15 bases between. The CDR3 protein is CASRRGDWSTDTQYF. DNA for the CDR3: TGTGCCAGCCGACGTGGGGACTGGAGCACAGATACGCAGTATTTT.

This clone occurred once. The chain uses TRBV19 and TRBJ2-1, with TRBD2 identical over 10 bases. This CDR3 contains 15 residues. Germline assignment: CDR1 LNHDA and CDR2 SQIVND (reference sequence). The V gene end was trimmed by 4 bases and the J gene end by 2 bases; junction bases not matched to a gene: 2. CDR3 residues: CASSTSGGAYNEQFF. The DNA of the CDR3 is TGTGCCAGTAGTACCAGCGGGGGGGCCTACAATGAGCAGTTCTTC.

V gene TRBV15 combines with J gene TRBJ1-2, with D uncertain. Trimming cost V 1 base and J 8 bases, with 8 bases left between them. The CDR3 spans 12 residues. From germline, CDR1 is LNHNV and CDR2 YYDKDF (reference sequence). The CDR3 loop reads CATSRAGRGYTF. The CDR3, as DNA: TGTGCCACCAGCAGAGCGGGTAGAGGCTACACCTTC. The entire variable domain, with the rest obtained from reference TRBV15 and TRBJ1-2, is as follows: DAMVIQNPRYQVTQFGKPVTLSCSQTLNHNVMYWYQQKSSQAPKLLFHYYDKDFNNEADTPDNFQSRRPNTSFCFLDIRSPGLGDTAMYLCATSRAGRGYTFGSGTRLTVV.

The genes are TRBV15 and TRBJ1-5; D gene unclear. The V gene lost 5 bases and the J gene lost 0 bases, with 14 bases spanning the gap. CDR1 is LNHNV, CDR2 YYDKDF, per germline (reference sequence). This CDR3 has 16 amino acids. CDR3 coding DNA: TGTGCCACCAGCCCCCGGGGAGGGCTTAGCAATCAGCCCCAGCATTTT. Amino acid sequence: CATSPRGGLSNQPQHF.

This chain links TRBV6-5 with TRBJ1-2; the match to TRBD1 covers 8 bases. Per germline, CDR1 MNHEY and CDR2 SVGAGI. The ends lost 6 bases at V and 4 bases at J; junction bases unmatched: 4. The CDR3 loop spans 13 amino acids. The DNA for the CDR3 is TGTGCCAGCAGGATGGACAGGGCCTATGGCTACACCTTC. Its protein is CASRMDRAYGYTF.